The T cell receptor (beta chain) described here comes from a study of a mutant IDH1 vaccine in newly diagnosed glioma. Study-level background: Most patients had received both radiotherapy and temozolomide, the prior options being radiotherapy, temozolomide, or both.

Time point indicated: week 11, during vaccination. The content of each vaccine dose was 300 ug of mutant IDH1 20-mer peptide, and topical imiquimod accompanied it. Notes on this clone: Its specificity is not known.

TCRdb's copy holds only in-frame clones and misses some; the assay was immunoSEQ multiplex PCR. The data hold about 36,000 clones, with 80% observed a single time. The material was peripheral blood mononuclear cells (PBMCs), obtained from a glioma patient whose treatment included an IDH1 peptide vaccine. This TCR was sampled from a woman aged 30 to 39 with glioma. Some clones in this sample may be carry-over from other donors' samples.

CDR3 region: CASSQREWNTEAFF. DNA for the CDR3: TGTGCCAGCAGCCAAAGGGAGTGGAACACTGAAGCTTTCTTT. The chain joins TRBV7-9 to TRBJ1-1, with unresolved D. This CDR3 has 14 amino acids. Trimming took off 5 bases at V and 1 base at J, with 11 bases between the two ends. Germline-derived CDR1 and CDR2 are SEHNR and FQNEAQ (reference sequence).